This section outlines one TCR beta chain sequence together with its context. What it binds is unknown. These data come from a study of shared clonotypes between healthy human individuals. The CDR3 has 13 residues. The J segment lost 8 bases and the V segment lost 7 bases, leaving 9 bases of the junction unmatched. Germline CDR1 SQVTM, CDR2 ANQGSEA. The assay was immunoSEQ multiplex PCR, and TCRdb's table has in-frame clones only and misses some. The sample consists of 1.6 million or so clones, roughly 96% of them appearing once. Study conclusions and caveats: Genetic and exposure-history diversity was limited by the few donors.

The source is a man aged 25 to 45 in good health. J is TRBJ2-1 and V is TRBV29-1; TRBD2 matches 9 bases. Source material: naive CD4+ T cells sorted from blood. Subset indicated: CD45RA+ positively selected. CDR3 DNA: TGCAGCGAATCCGGGACTAGCAGAGATGAGCAGTTCTTC. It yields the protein CSESGTSRDEQFF.